This T cell receptor (beta chain) was profiled in a study of T cell clonotyping in hematopoietic cell transplantation. Study observations and caveats: After transplant, recipient diversity fell while pathologically expanded clonotypes grew through day 180.

TCRdb's copy holds only in-frame clones and misses some; the assay was immunoSEQ multiplex PCR. This sample carries about 47,000 clones, around 84% of them seen once, and the ten largest clones take roughly 4.8%. Remarks on this clone: Its antigen remains unidentified.

As to time point: recipient sample about 28 days before transplant, after cytoreduction. The CDR3 length is 15 residues. Trimming pared 0 bases from V and 5 bases from J, leaving 14 bases between. CDR1 and CDR2 from the germline V gene are SGDLS and YYNGEE. Specimen: peripheral blood mononuclear cells, collected before stem cell transplant. The chain combines TRBV9 with TRBJ1-2, with D unresolved. The sequence came from a man between 60 and 75 years old with myelodysplastic syndrome. Some clones in this sample may be carry-over from other donors' samples. The CDR3 DNA reads TGTGCCAGCAGCGTAGCTAGGCAGTCGTCGTATGGCTACACCTTC. It is translated as CASSVARQSSYGYTF.